The source of this TCR beta chain is a study of CD8+CD57+ T cells in acquired aplastic anemia. This clonotype was counted many times. Its antigen is not known. It was genomic DNA that served as the template for profiling TCR beta VDJ and CDR3. TCRdb re-called the reads through MiXCR, storing one row per CDR3 protein. The sample has 110,000 or so distinct CDR3 sequences, around 49% seen once. General study points: Researchers report that twenty-nine CD8+ CDR3 sequences appeared in both patients and controls.

Germline lookup yields CDR1 MNHEY and CDR2 SMNVEV (reference sequence). V lost 4 bases, J lost 2 bases, and 11 bases lay in between. This CDR3 comprises 14 residues. The specimen sequenced was sorted CD4+, CD8+, or CD8+CD57+ T cells (not recorded which) from PBMCs. The chain employs TRBV27 and TRBJ1-1; D is undetermined. The sequence was collected from a human donor in good health, serving as a control. The CDR3, as DNA: TGTGCCAGCAGTTCAATATCGGTAAACACTGAAGCTTTCTTT. This gives the protein CASSSISVNTEAFF.